Listed here are 17 T cell receptor beta chains from one sample, sequenced in a study of blood T cells in healthy people across ages. A second PCR, run for about 7 to 12 cycles, used a sample-barcoded 5' primer plus a J-beta primer mix. TCRdb re-analysed the 5' RACE reads in MiXCR, keeping a single row per CDR3 protein. The sample has fewer than 950,000 distinct CDR3 sequences; 36% are singletons. The sample was blood. These receptors originate from a man between 18 and 35 years old in good health.

CDR3 bases: TGTGCCAGCAGCTTACCCGGAATCAGTAGCAACCGCCGATGGAGGCCTGAAGCTTTCTTT. This encodes CASSLPGISSNRRWRPEAFF. The rearrangement uses TRBV7-9 and TRBJ1-1, with D uncertain. Trimming removed 2 bases from V and 6 bases from J, with 31 bases in between. CDR1 and CDR2 from the germline V gene are SEHNR and FQNEAQ (reference sequence). This CDR3 has 20 residues.

The chain joins TRBV4-1 to TRBJ1-2; 8 nucleotides agree with TRBD1. Germline-derived CDR1 and CDR2 are MGHRA and YSYEKL. V was clipped by 0 bases and J by 1 base; unmatched bases: 13. The CDR3 consists of 19 residues. The CDR3 DNA sequence: TGCGCCAGCAGCCAAGAGAGGACAGGGCCAACGGACCTTAACTATGGCTACACCTTC. The encoded protein is CASSQERTGPTDLNYGYTF.

The rearrangement links TRBV20-1 to TRBJ1-1; tentative D call: TRBD1 (5 bases). The V gene's germline CDR1 is DFQATT and CDR2 SNEGSKA (reference sequence). CDR3 length: 18 residues. Trimming took 0 bases from V and 4 from J, leaving 24 bases between them. The CDR3 protein is CSARDLTGERGYVTEAFF. DNA for the CDR3: TGCAGTGCTAGAGATCTTACAGGAGAGCGGGGATATGTCACTGAAGCTTTCTTT.

This clonotype occurred a few times. The V call is TRBV20-1, the J call TRBJ2-7; D is unresolved. Trimming removed 1 base at V and 2 bases at J, with 15 bases between. The CDR3 loop spans 15 amino acids. CDR1 and CDR2 (germline): DFQATT, SNEGSKA (reference sequence). In DNA form, the CDR3 reads TGCAGTGCTAGAGGAGAGGCAGGCGTAGCCTACGAGCAGTACTTC. Translated: CSARGEAGVAYEQYF.

This clonotype has a handful of counts. V and J are TRBV4-1 and TRBJ2-3; 8 bases agree with TRBD2. This CDR3 has 17 amino acids. Unmatched junction bases numbered 13, after V lost 3 bases and J lost 5 bases. Germline V gene lookup returns CDR1 MGHRA and CDR2 YSYEKL. The CDR3 loop is CASSQTERGYDGDTQYF. For the CDR3, the DNA is TGCGCCAGCAGCCAGACAGAGCGGGGGTACGATGGAGATACGCAGTATTTT.

The chain couples TRBV9 to TRBJ1-6; TRBD1 matches 11 bases. J was trimmed by 9 bases and V by 0 bases; bases with no gene match: 2. Germline-derived CDR1 and CDR2 are SGDLS and YYNGEE. The CDR3 runs 15 residues. CDR3 DNA sequence: TGTGCCAGCAGCGTAGAGGGACAGGGGGGTTCACCCCTCCACTTT. This gives the protein CASSVEGQGGSPLHF.

About this clonotype: One end of the junction fails to match germline, which may point to a read error. This chain joins TRBV7-2 and TRBJ1-1; a weak D match, TRBD1 (6 bases). The CDR3 consists of 15 residues. Germline V gene data show CDR1 as SGHTA and CDR2 as FQGNSA. CDR3 DNA sequence: TGTGCCGGCAGCTTAGAGGGGGGAGCGAACACTGAAGCTTTCTTT. Protein: CAGSLEGGANTEAFF. Combining the CDR3 with reference TRBV7-2 and TRBJ1-1 gives the whole variable domain GAGVSQSPSNKVTEKGKDVELRCDPISGHTALYWYRQSLGQGLEFLIYFQGNSAPDKSGLPSDRFSAERTGGSVSTLTIQRTQQEDSAVYLCAGSLEGGANTEAFFGQGTRLTVV.

Comments on this clonotype: A much larger clone differs from this one at a single base, so this may be a read error. V is TRBV5-1 and J is TRBJ2-1; TRBD2 agrees at 10 bases. This CDR3 spans 16 amino acids. V was clipped by 6 bases and J by 4 bases; unmatched bases: 10. Germline V CDR1 and CDR2: SGHRS, YFSETQ. The CDR3 region is CASNSIAGGLYNEQFF. The CDR3 DNA reads as TGCGCCAGCAACTCGATAGCGGGGGGCCTATACAATGAGCAGTTCTTC.

The V call is TRBV12-3 or TRBV12-4, the J call TRBJ2-5; no definite D call. V gave up 5 bases and J gave up 5 bases, with 15 bases separating them. This CDR3 is built from 14 residues. DNA for the CDR3: TGTGCCAGCAGTCCCTCCCCAAACCTTGAGACCCAGTACTTC. It encodes CASSPSPNLETQYF.

The chain links TRBV7-9 to TRBJ2-4; 7 positions agree with TRBD1. The ends lost 5 bases at V and 8 bases at J; junction bases unmatched: 12. CDR3 size: 15 residues. Germline V CDR1 and CDR2: SEHNR, FQNEAQ (reference sequence). In DNA form, the CDR3 reads TGTGCCAGCAGCCGCCAATCAGGGGGAGCGGACATTCAGTACTTC. Translated, it gives CASSRQSGGADIQYF.

The V call is TRBV7-3, the J call TRBJ2-5; D gene unclear. Germline CDR1 is SGHTA and CDR2 is FQGTGA. This CDR3 is 14 amino acids long. V was cut by 4 bases and J by 7 bases, with 16 bases left in between. CDR3 sequence: CASSSNTASGTQYF. CDR3 DNA sequence: TGTGCCAGCAGCTCCAATACAGCCTCCGGGACCCAGTACTTC.

This clonotype was detected a few times. The chain uses TRBV4-1 and TRBJ1-2; D is perhaps TRBD1 (5 bases). The CDR3 length is 14 residues. CDR1 is MGHRA, CDR2 YSYEKL, per germline. Trimming cost V 1 base and J 5 bases, with 11 bases left between them. As DNA, the CDR3 is TGCGCCAGCAGCCAAGCGGAGACAGCGTATGGCTACACCTTC. It encodes CASSQAETAYGYTF.

V gene TRBV24-1 combines with J gene TRBJ2-1; D remains ambiguous. Deletions cut 6 bases from V and 0 bases from J, with 8 bases between. The CDR3 spans 14 residues. CDR1 KGHDR and CDR2 SFDVKD come from the germline V gene. The CDR3 protein is CATSLRDSYNEQFF. Here the CDR3 DNA reads TGTGCCACCAGTCTTCGCGACTCCTACAATGAGCAGTTCTTC.

This clonotype has ten or more counts. The CDR3 DNA reads as TGCGCCAGCAGCCGGACTTCAACTAATGAAAAACTGTTTTTT. Translation: CASSRTSTNEKLFF. The rearrangement joins TRBV5-1 to TRBJ1-4; no definite D call. Germline values: CDR1 SGHRS, CDR2 YFSETQ. The germline V and J ends were trimmed by 4 bases and 0 bases, with 7 bases remaining between them. The CDR3 loop spans 14 amino acids.

The chain uses TRBV2 and TRBJ2-1; 11 nucleotides agree with TRBD1. CDR1 is SNHLY, CDR2 FYNNEI, per germline. This CDR3 is 15 amino acids long. J was trimmed by 5 bases and V by 6 bases; bases with no gene match: 6. The CDR3 DNA sequence: TGTGCCAGCAGGAGGGACAGGGGGGACCACAATGAGCAGTTCTTC. It specifies CASRRDRGDHNEQFF.

The rearrangement uses TRBV9 and TRBJ2-1; 7 bases agree with TRBD1. After removal of 6 bases from V and 8 bases from J, the junction contained 26 bases not matched to a gene. Per germline, CDR1 SGDLS and CDR2 YYNGEE. The CDR3 totals 19 residues. The CDR3 sequence is CASNPRRGGTEPLVDEQFF. The CDR3 DNA reads as TGTGCCAGCAACCCCCGCCGAGGGGGCACGGAACCCCTCGTTGATGAGCAGTTCTTC.

The chain combines TRBV3-1 with TRBJ2-3, with 7 bases that match TRBD2. The CDR3 runs to 15 residues. V lost 1 base to trimming and J lost 3 bases; unmatched junction nucleotides: 4. From germline, CDR1 is LGHDT and CDR2 YNNKEL (reference sequence). CDR3: CASSQAAGGTDTQYF. The CDR3 DNA reads TGTGCCAGCAGCCAAGCGGCCGGGGGGACAGATACGCAGTATTTT.